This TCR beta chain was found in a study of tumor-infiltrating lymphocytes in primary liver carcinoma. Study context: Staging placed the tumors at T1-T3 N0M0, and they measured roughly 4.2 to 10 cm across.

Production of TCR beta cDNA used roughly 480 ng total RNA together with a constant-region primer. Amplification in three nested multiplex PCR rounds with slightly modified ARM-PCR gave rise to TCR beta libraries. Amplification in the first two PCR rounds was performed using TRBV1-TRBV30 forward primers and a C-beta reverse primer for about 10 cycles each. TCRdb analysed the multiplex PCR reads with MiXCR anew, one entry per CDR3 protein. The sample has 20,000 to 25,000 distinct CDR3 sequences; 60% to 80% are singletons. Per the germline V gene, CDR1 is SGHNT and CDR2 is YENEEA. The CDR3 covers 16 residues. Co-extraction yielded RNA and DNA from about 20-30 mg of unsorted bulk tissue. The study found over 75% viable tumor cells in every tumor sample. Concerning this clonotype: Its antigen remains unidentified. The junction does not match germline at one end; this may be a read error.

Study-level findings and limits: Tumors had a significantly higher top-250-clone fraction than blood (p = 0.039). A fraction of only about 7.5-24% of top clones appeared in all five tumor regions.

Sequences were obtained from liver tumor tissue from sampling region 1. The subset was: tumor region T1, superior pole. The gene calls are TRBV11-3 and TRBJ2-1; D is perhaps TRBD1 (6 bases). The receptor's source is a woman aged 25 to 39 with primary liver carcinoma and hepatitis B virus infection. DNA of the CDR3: TGTGACAGCAGTTCGACGGGACACGGCTTCTTGGATGAGCAGTTATTC. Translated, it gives CDSSSTGHGFLDEQLF. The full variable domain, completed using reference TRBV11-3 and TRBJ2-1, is EAGVVQSPRYKIIEKKQPVAFWCNPISGHNTLYWYLQNLGQGPELLIRYENEEAVDDSQLPKDRFSAERLKGVDSTLKIQPAELGDSAVYLCDSSSTGHGFLDEQLFGPGTRLTVL.